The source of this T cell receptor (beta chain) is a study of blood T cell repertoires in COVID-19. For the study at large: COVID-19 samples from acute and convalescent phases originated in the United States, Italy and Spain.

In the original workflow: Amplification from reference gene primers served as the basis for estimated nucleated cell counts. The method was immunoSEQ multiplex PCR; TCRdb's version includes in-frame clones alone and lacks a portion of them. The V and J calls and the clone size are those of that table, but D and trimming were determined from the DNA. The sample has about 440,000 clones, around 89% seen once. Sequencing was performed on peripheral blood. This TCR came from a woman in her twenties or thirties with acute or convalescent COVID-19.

Written as DNA, the CDR3 is TGTGCCAGCAGCTTAAATTTAGGGGTGAGCACAGATACGCAGTATTTT. It yields the protein CASSLNLGVSTDTQYF. J is TRBJ2-3 and V is TRBV7-2, with a possible D match to TRBD1 (5 bases). Trimming pared 2 bases from V and 0 bases from J, leaving 12 bases between. Germline CDR1 SGHTA, CDR2 FQGNSA. The CDR3 loop spans 16 amino acids.